These 22 T cell receptor beta chains were sequenced from one sample in a study of radiotherapy plus CTLA-4 blockade in lung cancer (dated by TCRdb to between 2018 and 2020). Libraries were made using the immunoSEQ multiplex PCR assay. Drawn from immuneACCESS, this table holds only the in-frame rearrangements with V and J called that TCRdb kept. Clones are partly lost; checked studies trace under half to an unresolved V gene and leave the rest unexplained. The sample data list some 73,000 clones, and 78% of these were observed just once. The top ten clonotypes cover approximately 24% of the sample. This specimen was peripheral blood, taken from a patient treated with radiotherapy plus ipilimumab. All receptors come from a human donor with non-small cell lung cancer whose response to radiotherapy plus ipilimumab could not be evaluated. Some clones in this sample may be carry-over from other donors' samples.

The chain has TRBV9 and TRBJ2-3; 9 bases are a match to TRBD2. The V gene end was trimmed by 0 bases and the J gene end by 8 bases; junction bases not matched to a gene: 7. In germline, CDR1 is SGDLS, CDR2 YYNGEE. The CDR3 runs 15 residues. CDR3 coding DNA: TGTGCCAGCAGCGTAGTAGCTAGCGGGGAGGGTACGCAGTATTTT. Its protein is CASSVVASGEGTQYF.

The rearrangement links TRBV4-3 to TRBJ1-5; D is undetermined. V was shortened by 4 bases and J by 2 bases, with 12 bases between the two germline ends. The CDR3 consists of 15 residues. Germline V CDR1 and CDR2: LGHNA, YSLEER. This chain's CDR3 is CASSPREEGNQPQHF. The CDR3 DNA is TGCGCCAGCAGCCCCCGGGAGGAAGGCAATCAGCCCCAGCATTTT.

The chain is built from TRBV10-3 and TRBJ2-2; 7 positions agree with TRBD1. The germline CDR1 and CDR2 sequences are ENHRY and SYGVKD. The CDR3 covers 15 residues. The J segment lost 1 base and the V segment lost 7 bases, leaving 6 bases of the junction unmatched. The CDR3 DNA is TGTGCCATCAAGCGCGACAGGGTGAACACCGGGGAGCTGTTTTTT. This gives the protein CAIKRDRVNTGELFF.

This clone was seen a few times. The rearrangement joins TRBV7-2 to TRBJ2-4, with 9 positions matching TRBD1. Germline V gene sequence: CDR1 SGHTA, CDR2 FQGNSA. CDR3 length: 15 residues. Trimming cost V 4 bases and J 6 bases; bases outside gene matches: 7. The CDR3 DNA sequence: TGTGCCAGCAGCTCCTTACAGGGGGCCTTAAACATTCAGTACTTC. It translates to CASSSLQGALNIQYF.

V usage is TRBV10-3 and J usage is TRBJ2-5; D is perhaps TRBD2 (5 bases). Germline lookup yields CDR1 ENHRY and CDR2 SYGVKD. The germline V and J ends were trimmed by 0 bases and 2 bases, with 10 bases remaining between them. This CDR3 region has 15 residues. Here the CDR3 DNA reads TGTGCCATCAGTGAGTCTGGACTGCCACAAGAGACCCAGTACTTC. Translation: CAISESGLPQETQYF.

The rearrangement links TRBV2 to TRBJ1-1, with TRBD1 as a possible D gene (6 bases). CDR3 length: 13 amino acids. Trimming removed 8 bases at V and 5 bases at J, with 15 bases between. CDR1 is SNHLY, CDR2 FYNNEI, per germline. The CDR3 DNA reads TGTGCCAGCCACAGGGTGAAGAGTACTGAAGCTTTCTTT. Translated: CASHRVKSTEAFF. Together with reference TRBV2 and TRBJ1-1, the CDR3 gives the full variable domain: EPEVTQTPSHQVTQMGQEVILRCVPISNHLYFYWYRQILGQKVEFLVSFYNNEISEKSEIFDDQFSVERPDGSNFTLKIRSTKLEDSAMYFCASHRVKSTEAFFGQGTRLTVV.

This rearrangement joins TRBV27 to TRBJ2-7; D call uncertain. From germline, CDR1 is MNHEY and CDR2 SMNVEV (reference sequence). Trimming took off 5 bases at V and 6 bases at J, with 17 bases between the two ends. The CDR3 totals 14 residues. CDR3 DNA sequence: TGTGCCAGCAGTCCCTACATCACAGTTTTCGAGCAGTACTTC. Translating it yields CASSPYITVFEQYF.

The CDR3 is CASSPTSGKSTGTQYF. The CDR3 DNA reads as TGTGCCAGCTCCCCTACTAGCGGGAAGAGCACAGGGACGCAGTATTTT. The chain combines TRBV18 with TRBJ2-3; 10 bases fit TRBD2. CDR1 and CDR2 (germline): KGHSH, LQKENI. The length of the CDR3 is 16 residues. Losses at the gene ends were 6 bases for V and 9 bases for J; bases not matched to a gene: 15. The full variable domain, completed using reference TRBV18 and TRBJ2-3, is NAGVMQNPRHLVRRRGQEARLRCSPMKGHSHVYWYRQLPEEGLKFMVYLQKENIIDESGMPKERFSAEFPKEGPSILRIQQVVRGDSAAYFCASSPTSGKSTGTQYFGPGTRLTVL.

The chain employs TRBV29-1 and TRBJ2-1; 8 bases match TRBD1. Germline assignment: CDR1 SQVTM and CDR2 ANQGSEA. After removal of 4 bases from V and 7 bases from J, the junction contained 12 bases not matched to a gene. This CDR3 is 15 amino acids long. The CDR3, as DNA: TGCAGCGTTGCCCAAATGTGGACAGGGAATAATGAGCAGTTCTTC. It encodes CSVAQMWTGNNEQFF.

The V and J genes are TRBV5-1 and TRBJ2-5, with D possibly TRBD1 on 5 matching bases. The V end was cut by 5 bases, the J end by 2 bases, with 16 bases between. Germline values: CDR1 SGHRS, CDR2 YFSETQ. CDR3 length: 15 amino acids. The CDR3 loop reads CASRTGPPPQETQYF. CDR3 nucleotide sequence: TGCGCCAGCAGAACAGGACCTCCCCCTCAAGAGACCCAGTACTTC.

The V gene is TRBV6-6, the J gene TRBJ2-7; perhaps TRBD1 as D (5 bases). The CDR3 contains 15 residues. V lost 4 bases to trimming and J lost 1 base, with 14 bases between them. Germline CDR1 reads MNHNY; CDR2 reads SVGAGI (reference sequence). Written as DNA, the CDR3 is TGTGCCAGCAGTTCTGGGGCGGTTAGGTCCTACGAGCAGTACTTC. This gives the protein CASSSGAVRSYEQYF.

This chain joins TRBV7-2 and TRBJ2-7; maybe TRBD2 (6 bases). Germline CDR1 is SGHTA and CDR2 is FQGNSA. V gave up 5 bases and J gave up 6 bases, with 20 bases separating them. This CDR3 has 15 residues. The CDR3 DNA is TGTGCCAGCAGCGTTGCGCGGTCCTCCGGGGGCGAGCAGTACTTC. This translates into CASSVARSSGGEQYF.

The table lists this clone with a count of one. The rearrangement links TRBV10-2 to TRBJ2-7, with 7 positions matching TRBD1. V dropped 10 bases and J dropped 3; count of bases not matched to a gene: 18. The CDR3 length is 16 residues. Germline V gives CDR1 WSHSY, CDR2 SAAADI. For the CDR3, the DNA is TGCGCCACCAACCCCTATCAACAAACAGGGGACTACGAGCAGTACTTC. It codes for CATNPYQQTGDYEQYF.

The chain links TRBV4-2 to TRBJ2-5; 9 bases align to TRBD2. CDR3 size: 15 residues. The germline V gene encodes CDR1 LGHNA and CDR2 YNFKEQ. The junction had 6 bases not matched to a gene; V was cut back by 3 bases and J by 4 bases. CDR3 bases: TGTGCCAGCAGCCAGGAGGCTAGCGGGGCAGAGACCCAGTACTTC. Translated, it gives CASSQEASGAETQYF.

The chain uses TRBV6-5 and TRBJ1-4, with no clear D. The germline gives CDR1 MNHEY, CDR2 SVGAGI. V gave up 8 bases and J gave up 8 bases, with 12 bases separating them. The CDR3 extends over 12 amino acids. The CDR3 DNA reads TGTGCCAGCCAATCGGTCGGGGAAAAACTGTTTTTT. Protein sequence: CASQSVGEKLFF.

In its sample, this clone was seen a few times. The chain has TRBV7-9 and TRBJ1-1; D is unresolved. The CDR3 runs to 13 residues. Germline V gives CDR1 SEHNR, CDR2 FQNEAQ (reference sequence). Deletions cut 5 bases from V and 4 bases from J, with 11 bases between. CDR3 region: CASSRTILTEAFF. As DNA, the CDR3 is TGTGCCAGCAGCCGTACTATCCTCACTGAAGCTTTCTTT.

In nucleotides, the CDR3 is TGTGCCAGCAGCGTTGGGACAGGGGGCGCACGGAACACTGAAGCTTTCTTT. This translates into CASSVGTGGARNTEAFF. J is TRBJ1-1 and V is TRBV7-9; 12 bases map to TRBD1. CDR3 length: 17 residues. V was clipped by 5 bases and J by 1 base; unmatched bases: 8. Per germline, CDR1 SEHNR and CDR2 FQNEAQ (reference sequence).

The rearrangement links TRBV4-1 to TRBJ2-7; TRBD2 matches at 7 bases. Per the germline V gene, CDR1 is MGHRA and CDR2 is YSYEKL. The CDR3 sequence is 16 residues long. V gave up 1 base and J gave up 6 bases; unmatched junction bases: 12. The CDR3 reads CASSQGGASGASEQYF. The CDR3 nucleotides read TGCGCCAGCAGCCAAGGAGGGGCTAGCGGAGCTAGCGAGCAGTACTTC.

The rearrangement links TRBV2 to TRBJ2-4, with a tentative D call TRBD2 (5 bases). CDR1 and CDR2 (germline): SNHLY, FYNNEI. V lost 6 bases and J lost 11, with 8 bases in between. The CDR3 totals 10 residues. DNA for the CDR3: TGTGCCAGCAGGAGGGATTTTCAGTACTTC. It codes for CASRRDFQYF.

This chain links TRBV10-3 with TRBJ2-5; a weak D match, TRBD2 (7 bases). CDR3 length: 16 residues. V was clipped by 0 bases and J by 5 bases, with 16 bases between them. Germline CDR1 reads ENHRY; CDR2 reads SYGVKD. CDR3 DNA sequence: TGTGCCATCAGTGAGTCGTCGAGGGGGGGCCGGGAGACCCAGTACTTC. This translates into CAISESSRGGRETQYF.

This clone was observed a handful of times. The chain carries TRBV19 and TRBJ1-1; perhaps TRBD1 as D (5 bases). The CDR3 totals 13 residues. With 10 bases removed from V and 6 bases from J, the gap between germline ends came to 18 bases. Germline values: CDR1 LNHDA, CDR2 SQIVND (reference sequence). The CDR3 region has the DNA TGTGCCACCCAAGCCCGCAGGGCCGCTGAAGCTTTCTTT. It codes for CATQARRAAEAFF. The whole variable domain, filled in from reference TRBV19 and TRBJ1-1, reads DGGITQSPKYLFRKEGQNVTLSCEQNLNHDAMYWYRQDPGQGLRLIYYSQIVNDFQKGDIAEGYSVSREKKESFPLTVTSAQKNPTAFYLCATQARRAAEAFFGQGTRLTVV.

J is TRBJ1-1 and V is TRBV6-6; 8 bases are a match to TRBD1. CDR3 size: 16 residues. CDR1 and CDR2 from the germline V gene are MNHNY and SVGAGI (reference sequence). V was clipped by 8 bases and J by 8 bases; unmatched bases: 19. The CDR3 DNA is TGTGCCAGCTCAGGGGGCGTTAGAAGTGGCAGTTCGGAAGCTTTCTTT. Amino acid sequence: CASSGGVRSGSSEAFF.